Below, one T cell receptor beta chain is given with its context. With 5 bases removed from V and 6 bases from J, the gap between germline ends came to 12 bases. CDR3 size: 13 residues. The germline V gene has CDR1 MDHEN and CDR2 SYDVKM. The data belong to a study of radiotherapy plus CTLA-4 blockade in lung cancer. The assay was immunoSEQ multiplex PCR, and TCRdb's table has in-frame clones only and misses some. The data show roughly 97,000 clones, 65% to 80% seen once. The source was peripheral blood, collected from a patient treated with radiotherapy plus ipilimumab. The clonotype comes from a human donor with non-small cell lung cancer who had a partial response to radiotherapy plus ipilimumab. Some clones in this sample may be carry-over from other donors' samples. The rearrangement uses TRBV28 and TRBJ2-3, with D uncertain. CDR3: CASSTPAVDTQYF. The CDR3 region has the DNA TGTGCCAGCAGTACACCGGCGGTCGATACGCAGTATTTT.